The 12 T cell receptor beta chains below all came from one sample that was sequenced in a study of cytotoxic CD8 clonotypes in ibrutinib-treated CLL. TCRdb keeps only in-frame clones here, not all; method: immunoSEQ multiplex PCR. Of some 150,000 clones in the sample, about 80% were seen once. The specimen comprised PBMCs, sampled after 12 months of ibrutinib treatment. The receptors stem from a human donor with chronic lymphocytic leukemia.

This chain links TRBV4-2 with TRBJ1-1; D remains unclear. Germline lookup yields CDR1 LGHNA and CDR2 YNFKEQ. V was clipped by 0 bases and J by 5 bases, with 10 bases between them. The CDR3 contains 14 residues. CDR3 protein: CASSQDSMGTEAFF. The CDR3 DNA sequence: TGTGCCAGCAGCCAAGACAGTATGGGGACTGAAGCTTTCTTT.

The V and J genes are TRBV28 and TRBJ1-5; D is perhaps TRBD1 (5 bases). Germline V gives CDR1 MDHEN, CDR2 SYDVKM. V was shortened by 4 bases and J by 6 bases, with 13 bases between the two germline ends. The CDR3 loop spans 14 amino acids. The CDR3 nucleotides are TGTGCCAGCAGTTCAGGGACCGCGGCTCAGCCCCAGCATTTT. This gives the protein CASSSGTAAQPQHF.

This chain joins TRBV2 and TRBJ1-2, with 8 bases fitting TRBD1. CDR1 and CDR2 from the germline V gene are SNHLY and FYNNEI. The CDR3 contains 15 residues. V was pared by 6 bases and J by 2 bases, with 8 bases of the junction left unmatched. CDR3 protein: CASRGWTGPNYGYTF. CDR3 DNA sequence: TGTGCCAGCAGAGGCTGGACAGGGCCCAACTATGGCTACACCTTC. The variable domain in full, with the rest retrieved from reference TRBV2 and TRBJ1-2, is EPEVTQTPSHQVTQMGQEVILRCVPISNHLYFYWYRQILGQKVEFLVSFYNNEISEKSEIFDDQFSVERPDGSNFTLKIRSTKLEDSAMYFCASRGWTGPNYGYTFGSGTRLTVV.

This clone was counted a few times. The CDR3 nucleotides are TGTGCCAGCAGCGACAGGGGCACAGATACGCAGTATTTT. Its translation is CASSDRGTDTQYF. This chain joins TRBV6-5 and TRBJ2-3, with 7 bases that match TRBD1. The germline CDR1 and CDR2 sequences are MNHEY and SVGAGI. V gave up 6 bases and J gave up 1 base; unmatched junction bases: 1. This CDR3 is 13 amino acids long.

The V and J genes are TRBV28 and TRBJ2-2; 8 positions agree with TRBD1. This CDR3 region has 16 residues. The ends lost 4 bases at V and 2 bases at J; junction bases unmatched: 6. Germline CDR1 reads MDHEN; CDR2 reads SYDVKM. The CDR3 DNA is TGTGCCAGCAGTTCGCCCGGACAGGGTAACACCGGGGAGCTGTTTTTT. Translation: CASSSPGQGNTGELFF.

This clone was observed a few times. The J gene is TRBJ2-1, the V gene TRBV29-1, with D perhaps matching TRBD1 (6 bases). The CDR3 extends over 14 amino acids. Germline lookup yields CDR1 SQVTM and CDR2 ANQGSEA. The V and J ends lost 2 bases and 4 bases respectively, with 12 bases between them. CDR3 nucleotide sequence: TGCAGCGTTGAACTAGGCAGGGGATACAATGAGCAGTTCTTC. Protein sequence: CSVELGRGYNEQFF.

V usage is TRBV5-4 and J usage is TRBJ2-7; D may correspond to TRBD1 or TRBD2 (5 bases each). The V gene lost 5 bases and the J gene lost 6 bases, with 21 bases spanning the gap. Germline-derived CDR1 and CDR2 are SGHNT and YYREEE (reference sequence). The CDR3 has 15 amino acids. The CDR3 sequence is CASSSLGGSSREQYF. CDR3 sequence (DNA): TGTGCCAGCAGTTCGCTTGGGGGTTCATCTCGCGAGCAGTACTTC. The full variable domain, completed using reference TRBV5-4 and TRBJ2-7, is ETGVTQSPTHLIKTRGQQVTLRCSSQSGHNTVSWYQQALGQGPQFIFQYYREEENGRGNFPPRFSGLQFPNYSSELNVNALELDDSALYLCASSSLGGSSREQYFGPGTRLTVT.

The chain recombines TRBV2 with TRBJ2-7; 7 positions match TRBD1. Trimming removed 4 bases from V and 4 bases from J; junction bases left unmatched: 13. From germline, CDR1 is SNHLY and CDR2 FYNNEI. This CDR3 spans 16 amino acids. CDR3 loop: CASSGRETGLLYEQYF. CDR3 bases: TGTGCCAGCAGTGGTAGGGAGACAGGGCTTTTGTACGAGCAGTACTTC.

V gene TRBV30 combines with J gene TRBJ1-3; D not certain. This CDR3 region has 12 residues. Trimming took off 2 bases at V and 4 bases at J, with 6 bases between the two ends. Per the germline V gene, CDR1 is GTSNPN and CDR2 is SVGIG (reference sequence). This chain's CDR3 is CAWSYGGNTIYF. The CDR3 nucleotides are TGTGCCTGGAGTTACGGGGGAAACACCATATATTTT. Supplemented by reference TRBV30 and TRBJ1-3, the full variable domain reads SQTIHQWPATLVQPVGSPLSLECTVEGTSNPNLYWYRQAAGRGLQLLFYSVGIGQISSEVPQNLSASRPQDRQFILSSKKLLLSDSGFYLCAWSYGGNTIYFGEGSWLTVV.

The rearrangement uses TRBV6-1 and TRBJ2-5; no clear D. The V gene's germline CDR1 is MNHNS and CDR2 SASEGT. This CDR3 is 11 amino acids long. Trimming pared 8 bases from V and 9 bases from J, leaving 13 bases between. This CDR3 reads CASQGSEAQYF. In DNA, the CDR3 is TGTGCCAGCCAAGGGTCTGAGGCCCAGTACTTC.

This rearrangement joins TRBV7-2 to TRBJ1-2, with TRBD1 as a possible D gene (6 bases). The germline V gene encodes CDR1 SGHTA and CDR2 FQGNSA. V lost 0 bases and J 4 bases, leaving 9 bases between the germline ends. This CDR3 spans 14 amino acids. CDR3 DNA sequence: TGTGCCAGCAGCTTAGCCCAGGGGCGCTATGGCTACACCTTC. This encodes CASSLAQGRYGYTF. The whole variable domain, filled in from reference TRBV7-2 and TRBJ1-2, reads GAGVSQSPSNKVTEKGKDVELRCDPISGHTALYWYRQSLGQGLEFLIYFQGNSAPDKSGLPSDRFSAERTGGSVSTLTIQRTQQEDSAVYLCASSLAQGRYGYTFGSGTRLTVV.

This chain's CDR3 is CASALSPDTQYF. The CDR3 DNA follows: TGTGCCAGCGCCCTTAGCCCAGATACGCAGTATTTT. The J gene is TRBJ2-3, the V gene TRBV7-9; the D is unclear. Trimming took 8 bases from V and 4 from J, leaving 10 bases between them. CDR3 size: 12 residues. Germline V gives CDR1 SEHNR, CDR2 FQNEAQ (reference sequence).